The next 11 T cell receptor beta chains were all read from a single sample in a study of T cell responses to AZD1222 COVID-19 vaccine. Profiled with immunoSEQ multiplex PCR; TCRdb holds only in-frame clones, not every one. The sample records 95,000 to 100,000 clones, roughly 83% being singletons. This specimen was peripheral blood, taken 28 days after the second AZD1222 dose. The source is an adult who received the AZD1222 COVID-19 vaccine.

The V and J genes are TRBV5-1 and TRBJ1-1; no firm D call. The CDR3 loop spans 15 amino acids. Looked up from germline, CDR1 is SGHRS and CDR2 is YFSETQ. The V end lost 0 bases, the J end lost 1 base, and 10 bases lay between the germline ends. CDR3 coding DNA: TGCGCCAGCAGCTTGGACGCGGGTAAGAACACTGAAGCTTTCTTT. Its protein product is CASSLDAGKNTEAFF.

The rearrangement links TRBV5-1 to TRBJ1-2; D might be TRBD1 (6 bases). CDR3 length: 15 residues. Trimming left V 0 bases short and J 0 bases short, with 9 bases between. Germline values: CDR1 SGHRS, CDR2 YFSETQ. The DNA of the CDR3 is TGCGCCAGCAGCTTGGGGACAGTTTCTAACTATGGCTACACCTTC. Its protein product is CASSLGTVSNYGYTF.

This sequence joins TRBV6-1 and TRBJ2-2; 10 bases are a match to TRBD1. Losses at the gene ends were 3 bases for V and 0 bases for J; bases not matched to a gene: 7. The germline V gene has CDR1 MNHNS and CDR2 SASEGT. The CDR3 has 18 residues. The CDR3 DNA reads TGTGCCAGCAGTGAGGGGGTGACAGGGGGCGCGAACACCGGGGAGCTGTTTTTT. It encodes CASSEGVTGGANTGELFF.

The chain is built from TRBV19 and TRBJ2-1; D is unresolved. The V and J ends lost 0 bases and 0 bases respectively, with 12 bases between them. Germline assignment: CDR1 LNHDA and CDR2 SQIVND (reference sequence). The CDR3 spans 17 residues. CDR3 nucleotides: TGTGCCAGTAGTATAGATCCAGCGTCGAGCTCCTACAATGAGCAGTTCTTC. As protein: CASSIDPASSSYNEQFF.

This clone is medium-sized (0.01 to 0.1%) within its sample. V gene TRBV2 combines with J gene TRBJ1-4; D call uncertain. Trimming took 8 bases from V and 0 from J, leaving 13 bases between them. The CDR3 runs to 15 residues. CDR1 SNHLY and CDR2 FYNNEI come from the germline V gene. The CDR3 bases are TGTGCCAGCTGTTACAGCGGCACAACTAATGAAAAACTGTTTTTT. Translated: CASCYSGTTNEKLFF.

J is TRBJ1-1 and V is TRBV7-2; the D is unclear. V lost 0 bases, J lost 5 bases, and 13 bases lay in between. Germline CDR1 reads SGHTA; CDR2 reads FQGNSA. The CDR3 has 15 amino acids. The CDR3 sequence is CASSLAGRGGTEAFF. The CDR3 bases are TGTGCCAGCAGCTTAGCAGGGCGGGGTGGTACTGAAGCTTTCTTT.

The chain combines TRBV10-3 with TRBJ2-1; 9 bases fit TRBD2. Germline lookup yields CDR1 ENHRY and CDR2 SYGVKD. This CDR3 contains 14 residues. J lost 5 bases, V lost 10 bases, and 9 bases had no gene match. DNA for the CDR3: TGTGCCACCGGGAGCGGCGGGGGGGACAATGAGCAGTTCTTC. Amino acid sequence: CATGSGGGDNEQFF.

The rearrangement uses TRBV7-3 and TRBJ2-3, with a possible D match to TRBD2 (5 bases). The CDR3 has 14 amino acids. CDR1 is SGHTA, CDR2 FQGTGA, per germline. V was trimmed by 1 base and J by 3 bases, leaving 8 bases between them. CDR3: CASSLSRTTDTQYF. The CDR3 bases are TGTGCCAGCAGCTTAAGTAGGACTACAGATACGCAGTATTTT.

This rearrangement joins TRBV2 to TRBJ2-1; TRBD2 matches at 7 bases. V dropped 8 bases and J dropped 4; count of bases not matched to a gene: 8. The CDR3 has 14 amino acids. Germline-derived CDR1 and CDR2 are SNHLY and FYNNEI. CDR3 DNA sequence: TGTGCCAGCTCAAGGCGGGGGAGTTACAATGAGCAGTTCTTC. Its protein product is CASSRRGSYNEQFF. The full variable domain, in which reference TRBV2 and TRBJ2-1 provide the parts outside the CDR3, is EPEVTQTPSHQVTQMGQEVILRCVPISNHLYFYWYRQILGQKVEFLVSFYNNEISEKSEIFDDQFSVERPDGSNFTLKIRSTKLEDSAMYFCASSRRGSYNEQFFGPGTRLTVL.

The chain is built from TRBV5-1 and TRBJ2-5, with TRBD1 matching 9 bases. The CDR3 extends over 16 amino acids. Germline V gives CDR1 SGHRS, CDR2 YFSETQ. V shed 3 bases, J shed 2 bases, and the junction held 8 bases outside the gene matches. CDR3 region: CASSSNSDRGQETQYF. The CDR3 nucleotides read TGCGCCAGCAGCTCTAACTCCGACAGGGGGCAAGAGACCCAGTACTTC.

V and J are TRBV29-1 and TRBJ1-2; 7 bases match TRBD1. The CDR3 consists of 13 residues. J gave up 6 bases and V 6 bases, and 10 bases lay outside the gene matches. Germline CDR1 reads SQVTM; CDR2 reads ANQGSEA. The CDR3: CSVGKRQGHGYTF. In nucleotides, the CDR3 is TGCAGCGTGGGCAAGAGACAGGGCCATGGCTACACCTTC.